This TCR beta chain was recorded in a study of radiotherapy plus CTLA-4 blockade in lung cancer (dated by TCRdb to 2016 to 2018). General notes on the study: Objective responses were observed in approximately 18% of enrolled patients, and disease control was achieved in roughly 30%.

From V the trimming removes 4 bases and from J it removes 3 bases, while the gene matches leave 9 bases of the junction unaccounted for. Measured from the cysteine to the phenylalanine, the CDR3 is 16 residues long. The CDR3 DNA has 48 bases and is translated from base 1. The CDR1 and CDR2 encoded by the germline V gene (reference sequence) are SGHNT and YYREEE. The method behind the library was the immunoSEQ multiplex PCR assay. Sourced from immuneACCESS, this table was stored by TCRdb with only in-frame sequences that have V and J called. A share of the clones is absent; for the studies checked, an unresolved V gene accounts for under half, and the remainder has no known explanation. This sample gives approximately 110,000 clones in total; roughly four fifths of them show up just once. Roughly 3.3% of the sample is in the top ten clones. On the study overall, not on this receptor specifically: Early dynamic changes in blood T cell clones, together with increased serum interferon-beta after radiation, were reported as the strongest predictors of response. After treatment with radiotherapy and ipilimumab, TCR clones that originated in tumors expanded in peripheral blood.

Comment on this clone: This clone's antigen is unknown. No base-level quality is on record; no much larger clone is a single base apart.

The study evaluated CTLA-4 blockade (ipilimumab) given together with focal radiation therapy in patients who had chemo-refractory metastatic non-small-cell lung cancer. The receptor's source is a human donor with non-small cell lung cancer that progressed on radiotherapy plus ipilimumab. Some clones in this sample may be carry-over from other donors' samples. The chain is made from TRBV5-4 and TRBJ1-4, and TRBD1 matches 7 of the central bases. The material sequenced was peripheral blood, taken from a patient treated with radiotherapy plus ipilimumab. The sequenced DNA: TGTGCCAGCAGCCAGCGACAGGGCGGACCTAATGAAAAACTGTTTTTT. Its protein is CASSQRQGGPNEKLFF.